This T cell receptor beta chain was observed in a study of blood T cell repertoires in COVID-19. Across the study: Samples came from the United States, Italy and Spain, spanning acute and convalescent COVID-19.

Only in-frame clones appear in the TCRdb table, and some are missing; sequencing was by immunoSEQ multiplex PCR. Of under 300,000 clones detected, 89% appear once; the ten largest clones hold approximately 1.8%. Looked up from germline, CDR1 is MNHNS and CDR2 is SASEGT. The length of the CDR3 is 16 residues. V dropped 4 bases and J dropped 7 bases, with 17 bases sitting between them. Cohorts were determined from participant-reported clinical history. Cohort 3 donors were reported recovered after two negative PCRs, clearance, or symptom resolution. This chain links TRBV6-1 with TRBJ1-6; the D is unclear. The receptor comes from a woman aged 60-75 years who had recovered from COVID-19. The specimen was PBMCs or T cells enriched from blood (not recorded which). CDR3 loop: CASSAQTSYLNSPLHF. CDR3 DNA: TGTGCCAGCAGTGCCCAGACATCGTACCTCAATTCACCCCTCCACTTT.